This entry lists 25 T cell receptor beta chains sequenced from one sample in a study of T-cell reconstitution after alpha-beta-depleted transplantation in children (dated by TCRdb to 2016 to 2017). Here is what the overall study found, with its caveats: Over the following months the frequencies of hyperexpanded clones went down, and after one year T-cell counts and TCRbeta diversity were mostly credited to newly produced T cells.

Their target antigens are unknown. Receptors were amplified or captured by PCR. Instrument used: Illumina HiSeq 2500. To normalize quantification of the TCRbeta repertoire, the TCR libraries were built with molecular barcoding that relied on unique molecular identifiers. In TCRdb, the public reads were trimmed at Q25 with fastp and aligned with MiXCR, with productive beta chains retained. Rows with one shared CDR3 protein collapse into an entry with the most common genes and DNA. The sample profile shows fewer than 350,000 distinct CDR3 sequences; just over 7.5% of them were found once. Approximately 9% of the sample rests with the top ten. In light of the paper, this sample's treatment or condition label describes: allogeneic hematopoietic cell transplantation with graft depleted of TCRalphabeta T cells and CD19 B cells. Sequenced material: peripheral blood, taken 360 days after TCRalphabeta/CD19-depleted stem cell transplant. Receptors originate from a female patient aged 2-9 years who had a stem cell transplant for Fanconi anemia, so the T cells may come from the graft donor.

The chain carries TRBV6-5 and TRBJ1-6; D is possibly TRBD1 (5 bases). This CDR3 is built from 17 residues. Looked up from germline, CDR1 is MNHEY and CDR2 is SVGAGI. Trimming removed 0 bases from V and 6 bases from J, with 15 bases in between. CDR3 DNA: TGTGCCAGCAGTTACTCCGTTCTCCAGGGTGGTAATTCACCCCTCCACTTT. Residues: CASSYSVLQGGNSPLHF.

This clonotype showed up many times. This chain joins TRBV29-1 and TRBJ2-7; D might be TRBD1 (6 bases). Trimming took off 6 bases at V and 5 bases at J, with 17 bases between the two ends. This CDR3 has 13 residues. Per the germline V gene, CDR1 is SQVTM and CDR2 is ANQGSEA. In DNA form, the CDR3 reads TGCAGCGTGAGACAGGCGGTGGTAAACGAGCAGTACTTC. It codes for CSVRQAVVNEQYF.

This clonotype was seen ten or more times. This sequence joins TRBV7-2 and TRBJ2-7; 14 bases align to TRBD2. The germline V gene has CDR1 SGHTA and CDR2 FQGNSA. The CDR3 extends over 22 amino acids. V trimming: 2 bases; J trimming: 2 bases; junction bases outside the gene matches: 20. The CDR3 nucleotides read TGTGCCAGCAGCTTATTACCTCTCTCCGGGACTAGCGGGAGTCGGGGGACCTACGAGCAGTACTTC. Translating gives CASSLLPLSGTSGSRGTYEQYF.

This clonotype was found many times. The genes are TRBV5-1 and TRBJ2-1; D could derive from TRBD1 or TRBD2 (5 bases each). This CDR3 region has 14 residues. From germline, CDR1 is SGHRS and CDR2 YFSETQ. V was clipped by 0 bases and J by 10 bases, with 14 bases between them. The CDR3 DNA reads as TGCGCCAGCAGCTTGGTGGGGAGAGGGGCCGAGCAGTTCTTC. Protein sequence: CASSLVGRGAEQFF.

The rearrangement uses TRBV7-9 and TRBJ2-5; no firm D call. V gave up 4 bases and J gave up 5 bases, with 8 bases separating them. In germline, CDR1 is SEHNR, CDR2 FQNEAQ (reference sequence). The length of the CDR3 is 12 residues. The CDR3 sequence: CASSSTWETQYF. DNA of the CDR3: TGTGCCAGCAGCTCGACATGGGAGACCCAGTACTTC.

The V gene is TRBV20-1, the J gene TRBJ1-1, with TRBD1 identical over 7 bases. CDR1 DFQATT and CDR2 SNEGSKA come from the germline V gene (reference sequence). The CDR3 contains 14 residues. J gave up 1 base and V 5 bases, and 7 bases lay outside the gene matches. CDR3 sequence: CSAAPGQSNTEAFF. DNA for the CDR3: TGCAGTGCTGCCCCGGGACAGTCGAACACTGAAGCTTTCTTT.

This clonotype was counted many times. The V gene is TRBV7-2, the J gene TRBJ1-1; unclear D gene. This CDR3 spans 14 amino acids. V was shortened by 0 bases and J by 4 bases, with 9 bases between the two germline ends. Germline assignment: CDR1 SGHTA and CDR2 FQGNSA. The DNA of the CDR3 is TGTGCCAGCAGCTTAGCTGTGGGAGTCACTGAAGCTTTCTTT. This encodes CASSLAVGVTEAFF.

This clonotype has at least ten counts. The genes are TRBV6-2 or TRBV6-3 and TRBJ2-7; D call uncertain. CDR1 MNHEY and CDR2 SVGEGT come from the germline V gene. The CDR3 contains 15 residues. The V end was cut by 4 bases, the J end by 5 bases, with 18 bases between. CDR3 sequence: CASSFYHRGPDEQYF. CDR3 nucleotides: TGTGCCAGCAGTTTTTACCACCGTGGCCCCGACGAGCAGTACTTC.

This clonotype was observed at least ten times. The chain uses TRBV5-6 and TRBJ2-7; the D is unclear. CDR3 length: 13 residues. Germline assignment: CDR1 SGHDT and CDR2 YYEEEE. With 2 bases removed from V and 6 bases from J, the gap between germline ends came to 12 bases. CDR3 sequence reads: CASSLTAGLEQYF. CDR3 sequence (DNA): TGTGCCAGCAGCTTAACTGCTGGTCTCGAGCAGTACTTC.

This clonotype was observed a few times. V and J are TRBV3-1 and TRBJ2-1; D is perhaps TRBD2 (6 bases). Germline V gene lookup returns CDR1 LGHDT and CDR2 YNNKEL (reference sequence). This CDR3 is 18 amino acids long. V lost 0 bases and J lost 1, with 16 bases in between. The CDR3, as DNA: TGTGCCAGCAGCCAAGAAAGGGGCGGGGACCCTTCCTACAATGAGCAGTTCTTC. It is translated as CASSQERGGDPSYNEQFF.

This clonotype was recorded many times. The chain carries TRBV29-1 and TRBJ2-1, with 11 bases aligning to TRBD2. The CDR3 has 17 residues. From germline, CDR1 is SQVTM and CDR2 ANQGSEA. Trimming cost V 6 bases and J 2 bases; bases outside gene matches: 12. In DNA form, the CDR3 reads TGCAGCGTCTTAGCGGGGGGGCCGATACGCGCCTACAATGAGCAGTTCTTC. Translated: CSVLAGGPIRAYNEQFF.

This clonotype was detected many times. This chain links TRBV7-9 with TRBJ2-5; 7 nucleotides line up with TRBD1. Germline V lookup: CDR1 SEHNR, CDR2 FQNEAQ (reference sequence). This CDR3 comprises 16 residues. V shed 6 bases, J shed 5 bases, and the junction held 15 bases outside the gene matches. In nucleotides, the CDR3 is TGTGCCAGCAGTTACACGGGACAGTCTGCTCGGGAGACCCAGTACTTC. Translated: CASSYTGQSARETQYF.

This clonotype showed up just a few times. This chain links TRBV5-5 with TRBJ1-1, with a weak D call TRBD1 (5 bases). CDR1 is SGHKS and CDR2 is YYEKEE in the germline V gene (reference sequence). The V end lost 0 bases, the J end lost 8 bases, and 5 bases lay between the germline ends. This CDR3 is built from 11 residues. CDR3 loop: CASSLEGEAFF. The CDR3, as DNA: TGTGCCAGCAGCTTGGAGGGGGAAGCTTTCTTT. Full variable domain (missing parts from reference TRBV5-5 and TRBJ1-1): DAGVTQSPTHLIKTRGQQVTLRCSPISGHKSVSWYQQVLGQGPQFIFQYYEKEERGRGNFPDRFSARQFPNYSSELNVNALLLGDSALYLCASSLEGEAFFGQGTRLTVV.

The rearrangement uses TRBV5-6 and TRBJ1-1, with D uncertain. The CDR3 has 14 amino acids. Trimming left V 5 bases short and J 5 bases short, with 16 bases between. Germline V gene lookup returns CDR1 SGHDT and CDR2 YYEEEE. The CDR3 sequence: CASSPTLGGTEAFF. The CDR3 region has the DNA TGTGCCAGCAGTCCCACACTAGGAGGGACTGAAGCTTTCTTT.

This clonotype was detected ten times or more. V gene TRBV4-2 combines with J gene TRBJ1-3, with D possibly matching TRBD1 (6 bases). Trimming shortened V by 1 base and J by 2 bases, and 18 bases separated the two germline ends. The CDR3 loop spans 18 amino acids. Germline values: CDR1 LGHNA, CDR2 YNFKEQ. CDR3 in DNA: TGTGCCAGCAGCCAAGTCTCTAGCCTGCGGACAGCTGGAAACACCATATATTTT. Amino acid sequence: CASSQVSSLRTAGNTIYF.

This clonotype was counted between two and nine times. The genes are TRBV6-2 or TRBV6-3 and TRBJ2-5, with 7 bases aligning to TRBD1. Trimming removed 7 bases from V and 7 bases from J; junction bases left unmatched: 6. CDR1 and CDR2 (germline): MNHEY, SVGEGT. The CDR3 extends over 12 amino acids. In nucleotides, the CDR3 is TGTGCCAGCACCCTAACAGGGGTGACCCAGTACTTC. As protein: CASTLTGVTQYF.

The chain uses TRBV12-5 and TRBJ2-1, with D possibly being TRBD2 (5 bases). CDR1 and CDR2 (germline): LGHNT, FRNRAP. V lost 6 bases to trimming and J lost 6 bases, with 9 bases between them. The CDR3 covers 12 residues. The CDR3 protein is CASGRSGNEQFF. Here the CDR3 DNA reads TGTGCTAGTGGCCGCAGCGGCAATGAGCAGTTCTTC. Based on the CDR3 plus reference TRBV12-5 and TRBJ2-1, the full variable domain is DARVTQTPRHKVTEMGQEVTMRCQPILGHNTVFWYRQTMMQGLELLAYFRNRAPLDDSGMPKDRFSAEMPDATLATLKIQPSEPRDSAVYFCASGRSGNEQFFGPGTRLTVL.

This clonotype was detected only a few times. J is TRBJ2-1 and V is TRBV28, with D possibly matching TRBD1 (6 bases). V dropped 4 bases and J dropped 4 bases, with 17 bases sitting between them. The CDR3 loop spans 16 amino acids. From germline, CDR1 is MDHEN and CDR2 SYDVKM. The CDR3 coding sequence is TGTGCCAGCAGTTCCATGACAGGTTCCCTTTACAATGAGCAGTTCTTC. It codes for CASSSMTGSLYNEQFF. The full variable domain, with the rest looked up from reference TRBV28 and TRBJ2-1, is DVKVTQSSRYLVKRTGEKVFLECVQDMDHENMFWYRQDPGLGLRLIYFSYDVKMKEKGDIPEGYSVSREKKERFSLILESASTNQTSMYLCASSSMTGSLYNEQFFGPGTRLTVL.

Only a few counts were recorded for this clonotype. The V call is TRBV20-1, the J call TRBJ1-5, with D perhaps matching TRBD1 (6 bases). CDR3 length: 13 amino acids. V lost 4 bases and J lost 7, with 14 bases in between. CDR1 and CDR2 from the germline V gene are DFQATT and SNEGSKA (reference sequence). The CDR3 loop reads CSATRGSQQPQHF. CDR3 nucleotides: TGCAGTGCTACCAGGGGTAGTCAACAGCCCCAGCATTTT.

The chain is built from TRBV18 and TRBJ2-5, with TRBD2 identical over 7 bases. The CDR3 is 15 amino acids. The V gene end was trimmed by 5 bases and the J gene end by 2 bases; junction bases not matched to a gene: 8. CDR1 and CDR2 from the germline V gene are KGHSH and LQKENI. The CDR3 nucleotides read TGTGCCAGCTCATCCGCAGCGGGGTTTCAAGAGACCCAGTACTTC. Its protein product is CASSSAAGFQETQYF.

This clonotype was counted many times. The chain is built from TRBV5-4 and TRBJ1-5; 9 bases are shared with TRBD1. The V gene end was trimmed by 4 bases and the J gene end by 4 bases; junction bases not matched to a gene: 6. The CDR3 consists of 15 residues. The germline V gene encodes CDR1 SGHNT and CDR2 YYREEE (reference sequence). CDR3 in amino acids: CASSVSGQGNQPQHF. As DNA, the CDR3 is TGTGCCAGCAGCGTGTCCGGACAGGGGAATCAGCCCCAGCATTTT.

This clonotype occurred a few times. At one end the junction does not follow the germline gene, possibly because of a read error. The V and J genes are TRBV28 and TRBJ1-2; TRBD1 might be the D (6 bases). The germline CDR1 and CDR2 sequences are MDHEN and SYDVKM. CDR3 length equals 11 residues. The DNA of the CDR3 is TGTGCCAGCAGCCTCTCCCGGGGGCAGGCCTTC. It translates to CASSLSRGQAF.

The chain links TRBV20-1 to TRBJ1-1, with 9 bases aligning to TRBD1. V lost 6 bases, J lost 12 bases, and 11 bases stayed unmatched. There are 12 residues in the CDR3. CDR1 is DFQATT, CDR2 SNEGSKA, per germline (reference sequence). The CDR3 sequence is CSANRGLGDPFF. The CDR3 DNA is TGCAGTGCAAACAGGGGGCTGGGAGACCCTTTCTTT.

V gene TRBV12-3 or TRBV12-4 combines with J gene TRBJ1-1; 7 bases fit TRBD1. The ends lost 4 bases at V and 0 bases at J; junction bases unmatched: 8. The CDR3 totals 16 residues. The CDR3 DNA sequence: TGTGCCAGCAGTTCTAGGGACAGAGGAATGAACACTGAAGCTTTCTTT. This codes for CASSSRDRGMNTEAFF.

The rearrangement links TRBV3-1 to TRBJ2-6, with unresolved D. V was trimmed by 1 base and J by 0 bases, leaving 16 bases between them. CDR1 is LGHDT, CDR2 YNNKEL, per germline (reference sequence). The CDR3 contains 19 residues. CDR3 sequence (DNA): TGTGCCAGCAGCCAAGCCCCCCCAGTTATTACCTCTGGGGCCAACGTCCTGACTTTC. Its protein product is CASSQAPPVITSGANVLTF.